The 23 T cell receptor beta chains presented below share a single source sample, sequenced in a study of blood T cell repertoires in COVID-19 (TCRdb year 2020). The method behind the library was the immunoSEQ multiplex PCR assay. TCRdb carries this immuneACCESS record with in-frame sequences only. Its versions omit some clonotypes, under half of them owing to an unresolved V gene in the studies checked, with the rest unexplained. The sample contains some 150,000 clones, around 90% of them found a single time. The ten most abundant clones make up around 4% of the sample. The sample comprised peripheral blood. These receptors came from a woman aged 55-69 years with active or convalescent COVID-19.

This chain uses TRBV6-2 or TRBV6-3 with TRBJ1-2; a weak D match, TRBD1 (5 bases). V was shortened by 4 bases and J by 0 bases, with 12 bases between the two germline ends. This CDR3 spans 15 amino acids. Per germline, CDR1 MNHEY and CDR2 SVGEGT. CDR3 bases: TGTGCCAGCAGTTCTGCTTCGACAGCTAACTATGGCTACACCTTC. Residues: CASSSASTANYGYTF.

This clone appeared once. The CDR3 loop is CASRDRVNTEAFF. DNA for the CDR3: TGCGCCAGTAGGGACAGGGTGAACACTGAAGCTTTCTTT. V usage is TRBV5-1 and J usage is TRBJ1-1; 9 nucleotides agree with TRBD1. CDR1 and CDR2 (germline): SGHRS, YFSETQ. Germline trimming cut 8 bases from V and 0 bases from J; bases unmatched to any gene: 2. The CDR3 length is 13 residues.

This clone has only one observation. The V gene is TRBV6-6, the J gene TRBJ2-7, with 10 positions matching TRBD2. There are 15 residues in the CDR3. Trimming removed 4 bases from V and 3 bases from J; junction bases left unmatched: 6. From germline, CDR1 is MNHNY and CDR2 SVGAGI (reference sequence). The DNA for the CDR3 is TGTGCCAGCAGTTCCCTAGCGGGGGCGGGCTACGAGCAGTACTTC. Its translation is CASSSLAGAGYEQYF.

J is TRBJ1-6 and V is TRBV3-1 (or the pseudogene TRBV3-2), with D unclear. The CDR3 spans 13 residues. Germline values: CDR1 LGHDT, CDR2 YNNKEL (reference sequence). Deletions cut 1 base from V and 6 bases from J, with 4 bases between. CDR3 region: CASSQGLNSPLHF. The CDR3 bases are TGTGCCAGCAGCCAAGGACTTAATTCACCCCTCCACTTT.

V gene TRBV18 combines with J gene TRBJ1-4; 8 bases are a match to TRBD1. The germline V gene has CDR1 KGHSH and CDR2 LQKENI. The V gene end was trimmed by 2 bases and the J gene end by 7 bases; junction bases not matched to a gene: 12. The CDR3 runs to 17 residues. The CDR3 reads CASSPNLNGQGSEKLFF. CDR3 coding DNA: TGTGCCAGCTCACCAAATTTAAACGGACAGGGTAGTGAAAAACTGTTTTTT. Full variable domain (missing parts from reference TRBV18 and TRBJ1-4): NAGVMQNPRHLVRRRGQEARLRCSPMKGHSHVYWYRQLPEEGLKFMVYLQKENIIDESGMPKERFSAEFPKEGPSILRIQQVVRGDSAAYFCASSPNLNGQGSEKLFFGSGTQLSVL.

V usage is TRBV7-2 and J usage is TRBJ2-5; 7 nucleotides align to TRBD2. Germline loops: CDR1 SGHTA, CDR2 FQGNSA. This CDR3 region has 15 residues. The ends lost 4 bases at V and 6 bases at J; junction bases unmatched: 11. This chain's CDR3 is CASSSGGVASQTQYF. The CDR3 coding sequence is TGTGCCAGCAGCTCGGGGGGTGTAGCGTCCCAGACCCAGTACTTC.

CDR3 loop: CASSLMARNTEAFF. The DNA for the CDR3 is TGTGCCAGCAGCTTAATGGCCAGGAACACTGAAGCTTTCTTT. The rearrangement links TRBV13 to TRBJ1-1; no reliable D call. Trimming stripped 2 bases from V and 1 base from J, with 8 bases between. The V gene's germline CDR1 is PRHDT and CDR2 FYEKMQ (reference sequence). The CDR3 loop spans 14 amino acids.

This clone appeared once. J is TRBJ1-6 and V is TRBV19; 7 nucleotides line up with TRBD1. V lost 0 bases and J lost 7; bases outside the gene matches: 3. The CDR3 covers 15 residues. Germline CDR1 and CDR2: LNHDA and SQIVND (reference sequence). The CDR3 sequence is CASSIEGQRNSPLHF. DNA of the CDR3: TGTGCCAGTAGTATAGAGGGACAGCGGAATTCACCCCTCCACTTT.

The CDR3 region has the DNA TGTGCCAGCAGTCCGCGACTGGCGAACACCGGGGAGCTGTTTTTT. It yields the protein CASSPRLANTGELFF. V gene TRBV27 combines with J gene TRBJ2-2; D uncertain. The germline gives CDR1 MNHEY, CDR2 SMNVEV (reference sequence). This CDR3 spans 15 amino acids. The V gene lost 5 bases and the J gene lost 0 bases, with 10 bases spanning the gap.

The chain has TRBV7-3 and TRBJ2-3, with 7 nucleotides matching TRBD1. The CDR3 extends over 15 amino acids. V dropped 5 bases and J dropped 1; count of bases not matched to a gene: 6. Germline-derived CDR1 and CDR2 are SGHTA and FQGTGA. The CDR3 DNA follows: TGTGCCAGCAGCCGGACGGGACAGCGCACAGATACGCAGTATTTT. Its translation is CASSRTGQRTDTQYF.

V gene TRBV6-5 combines with J gene TRBJ1-1; maybe TRBD1 (6 bases). Looked up from germline, CDR1 is MNHEY and CDR2 is SVGAGI. The germline V and J ends were trimmed by 11 bases and 4 bases, with 14 bases remaining between them. CDR3 length: 12 residues. The DNA of the CDR3 is TGTGCCGGGGGGGCGGCCGGCACTGAAGCTTTCTTT. Translation gives CAGGAAGTEAFF.

V usage is TRBV6-2 or TRBV6-3 and J usage is TRBJ1-5; 9 bases are a match to TRBD1. With 2 bases clipped from V and 4 bases from J, the junction kept 9 bases outside the gene matches. Germline CDR1 and CDR2: MNHEY and SVGEGT. The CDR3 sequence is 17 residues long. The CDR3 coding sequence is TGTGCCAGCAGTTACCCCAGACAGGGGGTTGGGAATCAGCCCCAGCATTTT. As protein: CASSYPRQGVGNQPQHF.

CDR3 sequence: CASSYLAGGFYEQYF. CDR3 in DNA: TGTGCCAGCAGCTATCTAGCGGGGGGTTTCTACGAGCAGTACTTC. The rearrangement links TRBV7-2 to TRBJ2-7; 11 bases line up with TRBD2. From germline, CDR1 is SGHTA and CDR2 FQGNSA. CDR3 length equals 15 residues. V trimming: 4 bases; J trimming: 3 bases; junction bases outside the gene matches: 5.

The chain couples TRBV27 to TRBJ2-2; TRBD2 is a possible D gene (5 bases). Per the germline V gene, CDR1 is MNHEY and CDR2 is SMNVEV (reference sequence). The CDR3 runs 15 residues. Trimming removed 6 bases from V and 7 bases from J, with 18 bases in between. The CDR3 nucleotides are TGTGCCAGCAGAAACGGGCGGCGAGGGAACGGGGAGCTGTTTTTT. Translating gives CASRNGRRGNGELFF.

This chain links TRBV6-5 with TRBJ2-1, with 11 positions matching TRBD1. The V gene end was trimmed by 7 bases and the J gene end by 9 bases; junction bases not matched to a gene: 8. CDR1 is MNHEY and CDR2 is SVGAGI in the germline V gene. The CDR3 contains 14 residues. Here the CDR3 reads CASNTDRGLGEQFF. The CDR3 region has the DNA TGTGCCAGCAATACGGACAGGGGGCTCGGTGAGCAGTTCTTC.

The J gene is TRBJ1-2, the V gene TRBV5-1, with 9 positions matching TRBD1. This CDR3 contains 15 residues. Unmatched junction bases numbered 7, after V lost 4 bases and J lost 3 bases. Germline V gives CDR1 SGHRS, CDR2 YFSETQ. CDR3: CASSEGQGSHYGYTF. The CDR3 region has the DNA TGCGCCAGCAGCGAGGGACAGGGATCCCACTATGGCTACACCTTC.

V usage is TRBV13 and J usage is TRBJ1-3; 10 bases agree with TRBD1. The CDR3 consists of 17 residues. Germline trimming cut 6 bases from V and 0 bases from J; bases unmatched to any gene: 8. Germline CDR1 and CDR2: PRHDT and FYEKMQ (reference sequence). CDR3 residues: CASRWGQGRSSGNTIYF. The CDR3 region has the DNA TGTGCCAGCAGATGGGGACAGGGGAGAAGCTCTGGAAACACCATATATTTT.

The V gene is TRBV5-1, the J gene TRBJ1-1, with 7 bases aligning to TRBD1. J lost 8 bases, V lost 0 bases, and 1 base had no gene match. The germline V gene has CDR1 SGHRS and CDR2 YFSETQ. The CDR3 is 12 residues long. The CDR3 sequence is CASSLDRGEAFF. The CDR3 DNA sequence: TGCGCCAGCAGCTTGGACAGGGGAGAAGCTTTCTTT.

DNA for the CDR3: TGTGCCAGCAGCTTCAACCAAGAGACCCAGTACTTC. This sequence encodes CASSFNQETQYF. This chain connects TRBV7-9 to TRBJ2-5, with D unresolved. There are 12 residues in the CDR3. From germline, CDR1 is SEHNR and CDR2 FQNEAQ (reference sequence). V lost 3 bases and J lost 0, with 2 bases in between.

The chain couples TRBV30 to TRBJ1-4; the D is unclear. V was pared by 0 bases and J by 0 bases, with 8 bases between. Germline-derived CDR1 and CDR2 are GTSNPN and SVGIG (reference sequence). The CDR3 consists of 15 residues. The CDR3 sequence: CAWSVRATTNEKLFF. CDR3 DNA: TGTGCCTGGAGTGTACGCGCGACAACTAATGAAAAACTGTTTTTT. Supplemented by reference TRBV30 and TRBJ1-4, the full variable domain reads SQTIHQWPATLVQPVGSPLSLECTVEGTSNPNLYWYRQAAGRGLQLLFYSVGIGQISSEVPQNLSASRPQDRQFILSSKKLLLSDSGFYLCAWSVRATTNEKLFFGSGTQLSVL.

V usage is TRBV5-1 and J usage is TRBJ2-7; D call uncertain. The CDR3 is 14 residues long. The germline V and J ends were trimmed by 0 bases and 0 bases, with 7 bases remaining between them. Germline values: CDR1 SGHRS, CDR2 YFSETQ. The CDR3 nucleotides are TGCGCCAGCAGCTTGGACCCGAGCTCCTACGAGCAGTACTTC. Translation: CASSLDPSSYEQYF.

The rearrangement joins TRBV18 to TRBJ1-2, with D hard to call. From germline, CDR1 is KGHSH and CDR2 LQKENI. The V gene lost 3 bases and the J gene lost 6 bases, with 20 bases spanning the gap. The CDR3 extends over 16 amino acids. DNA of the CDR3: TGTGCCAGCTCACCCTTAGGAGTAGAAGGAGGCCATGGCTACACCTTC. This sequence encodes CASSPLGVEGGHGYTF.

The chain is built from TRBV5-6 and TRBJ1-1, with D possibly TRBD1 on 6 matching bases. The germline V gene encodes CDR1 SGHDT and CDR2 YYEEEE. There are 13 residues in the CDR3. The V and J ends lost 4 bases and 1 base respectively, with 8 bases between them. The CDR3 DNA reads TGTGCCAGCAGCAAGACAGGGAACACTGAAGCTTTCTTT. Translating it yields CASSKTGNTEAFF.